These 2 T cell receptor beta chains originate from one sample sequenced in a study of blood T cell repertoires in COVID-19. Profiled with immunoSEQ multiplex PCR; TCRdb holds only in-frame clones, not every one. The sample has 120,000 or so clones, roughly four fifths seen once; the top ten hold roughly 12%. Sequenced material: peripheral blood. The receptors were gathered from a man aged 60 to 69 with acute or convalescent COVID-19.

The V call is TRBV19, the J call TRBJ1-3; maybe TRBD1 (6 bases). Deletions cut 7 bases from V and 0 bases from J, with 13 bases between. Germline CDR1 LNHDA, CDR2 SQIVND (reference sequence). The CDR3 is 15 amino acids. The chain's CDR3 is CASTPTGVSGNTIYF. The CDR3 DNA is TGTGCCAGTACCCCGACAGGCGTCTCTGGAAACACCATATATTTT.

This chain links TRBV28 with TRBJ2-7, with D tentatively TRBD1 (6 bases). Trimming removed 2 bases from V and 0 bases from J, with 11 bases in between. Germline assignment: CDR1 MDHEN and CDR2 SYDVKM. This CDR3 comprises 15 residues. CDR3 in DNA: TGTGCCAGCAGTTTAGGGACAAAAAGCTCCTACGAGCAGTACTTC. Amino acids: CASSLGTKSSYEQYF. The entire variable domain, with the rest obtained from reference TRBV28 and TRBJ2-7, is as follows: DVKVTQSSRYLVKRTGEKVFLECVQDMDHENMFWYRQDPGLGLRLIYFSYDVKMKEKGDIPEGYSVSREKKERFSLILESASTNQTSMYLCASSLGTKSSYEQYFGPGTRLTVT.